This T cell receptor beta chain was sequenced for a study of T cell repertoires in cytomegalovirus infection. The CDR3 runs 12 residues. V lost 10 bases to trimming and J lost 0 bases, with 9 bases between them. The germline V gene has CDR1 ENHRY and CDR2 SYGVKD. A single record per CDR3 protein comes from TCRdb applying MiXCR to the reads. Among 300,000 or so distinct CDR3 sequences, roughly 24% were seen once, and the ten largest hold about 15%. Notes on this clonotype: Its target is not known.

Notes on the study in general: In two of eight donors, the top clonotype was HLA-C-restricted CMV-specific.

Sequencing used PBMCs. This sequence joins TRBV10-3 and TRBJ1-2; no clear D. The TCR was taken from a human donor in good health (CMV status not recorded). Some clones in this sample may be carry-over from other donors' samples. CDR3 sequence: CATGGANYGYTF. In DNA form, the CDR3 reads TGTGCCACAGGCGGAGCTAACTATGGCTACACCTTC.